The clone carrying this T cell receptor (beta chain) was picked up a small number of times. One entry per CDR3 protein, called by TCRdb with MiXCR from the RT-PCR reads. The sample lists a few thousand distinct CDR3 sequences, around 8% seen once, with 10% in the top ten. This record belongs to a study of immune reconstitution after stem cell transplant in scleroderma. Collection of the sample occurred before or after autologous hematopoietic stem cell transplantation (not recorded which). This clonotype was sampled from a male donor with systemic sclerosis.

The DNA of the CDR3 is TGCAGCGCCCCCGGGACTAGCGGGGGGGCAGATACGCAGTATTTT. Its translation is CSAPGTSGGADTQYF. The rearrangement joins TRBV29-1 to TRBJ2-3, with 16 bases matching TRBD2. J was trimmed by 4 bases and V by 7 bases; bases with no gene match: 5. Germline CDR1 reads SQVTM; CDR2 reads ANQGSEA. The CDR3 length is 15 residues.